The present T cell receptor (beta chain) was sequenced within a study of shared clonotypes between healthy human individuals. Overall study context: Per donor, three plates held CD4 naive cells, three held CD4 memory, two held CD8 naive and one held CD8 memory.

The CDR3 has 14 amino acids. Trimming cost V 3 bases and J 7 bases; bases outside gene matches: 4. Germline CDR1 is GTSNPN and CDR2 is SVGIG (reference sequence). Study findings and constraints: Clonotype sharing among donors likely depends on sequencing depth. Generation probabilities were higher for clonotypes shared across all four sorted-subset donors than for unshared ones.

As concerns this clone: The antigen remains undetermined.

Some clones are missing from TCRdb's copy, which holds only in-frame ones; the method was immunoSEQ multiplex PCR. The table lists under 2,000,000 clones, roughly 94% of them singletons, with roughly 1% in the top ten. Naive CD8 cells lacked CD45RO and underwent positive selection for CCR7, leaving out terminally differentiated effector memory CD45RA+ cells. The source is a man between 18 and 29 years old in good health. The genes are TRBV30 and TRBJ1-4; 11 bases match TRBD1. The sequencing input was naive CD8+ T cells sorted from blood. CDR3 sequence reads: CAWSGGQGGEKLFF. The CDR3, as DNA: TGTGCCTGGAGCGGGGGACAGGGGGGTGAAAAACTGTTTTTT.